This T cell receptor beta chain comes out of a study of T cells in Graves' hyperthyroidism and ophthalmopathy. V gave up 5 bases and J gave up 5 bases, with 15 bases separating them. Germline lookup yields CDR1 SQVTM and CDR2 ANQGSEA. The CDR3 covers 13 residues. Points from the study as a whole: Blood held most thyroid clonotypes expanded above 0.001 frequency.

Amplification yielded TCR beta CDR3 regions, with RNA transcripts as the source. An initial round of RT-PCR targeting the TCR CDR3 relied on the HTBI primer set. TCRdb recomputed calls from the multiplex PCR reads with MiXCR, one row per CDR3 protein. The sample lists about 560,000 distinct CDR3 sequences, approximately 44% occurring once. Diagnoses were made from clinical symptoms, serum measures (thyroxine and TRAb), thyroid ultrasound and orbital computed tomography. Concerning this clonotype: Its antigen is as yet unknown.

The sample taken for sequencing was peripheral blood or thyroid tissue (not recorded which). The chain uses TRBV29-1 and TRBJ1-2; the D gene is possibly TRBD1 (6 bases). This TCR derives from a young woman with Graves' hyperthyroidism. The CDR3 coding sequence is TGCAGCGTTTGGAGTGGGGGCCGGTATGGCTACACCTTC. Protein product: CSVWSGGRYGYTF.